The clone carrying this T cell receptor beta chain has only a few counts. This sample was included in a study of blood T cell repertoires in COVID-19. Study-wide context: Sources were T cells, B-cell-depleted T cells, or PBMCs; the material itself was cDNA or gDNA.

V dropped 5 bases and J dropped 9 bases, with 8 bases sitting between them. The CDR3 runs 11 residues. The germline gives CDR1 LNHDA, CDR2 SQIVND (reference sequence). Recovered participants had two consecutive negative NP/OP PCR tests, healthcare professional clearance, or symptom resolution. Repertoires were generated with immunoSEQ multiplex PCR, while TCRdb's copy carries only in-frame clones and drops some. The table has 330,000 or so clones, about 90% seen once. The gene calls are TRBV19 and TRBJ2-1, with a possible D match to TRBD1 (5 bases). Sample: PBMCs or T cells enriched from blood (not recorded which). The sequence was obtained from a young woman who had recovered from COVID-19. CDR3 DNA: TGTGCCAGTAGTCCAGGGCTTGAGCAGTTCTTC. As protein: CASSPGLEQFF.